This T cell receptor (beta chain) was captured by sequencing in a study of T cell clonality in common variable immunodeficiency. Findings of the study overall: Patient heterogeneity in the CVID cohort limited correlations between repertoire features and clinical complications.

Patients and controls were mostly of Caucasian heritage. Heparinized whole blood, about 5 to 8.5 ml, came from each donor. Some clones are missing from TCRdb's copy, which holds only in-frame ones; the method was immunoSEQ multiplex PCR. The sample has roughly 58,000 clones, none seen only once. Germline values: CDR1 MNHEY, CDR2 SVGEGT. This CDR3 comprises 13 residues. V lost 4 bases to trimming and J lost 3 bases, with 9 bases between them. This clone appeared many times. Its antigen is as yet unknown. With the read ending 3 residues before the CDR3 end, the germline J gene is used to fill in that end.

The clonotype was recovered from a person aged 18 to 75 in good health. The specimen was peripheral blood mononuclear cells. This rearrangement joins TRBV6-2 or TRBV6-3 to TRBJ1-1; TRBD1 might be the D (6 bases). Incomplete CDR3 DNA: TGTGCCAGCAGTTTCAACAGGGACACTGAA. It translates to CASSFNRDTE. The whole CDR3 reads CASSFNRDTEAFF.